Following are 25 T cell receptor beta chains from one sample sequenced in a study of blood T cell repertoires in COVID-19. The method was immunoSEQ multiplex PCR; TCRdb's version includes in-frame clones alone and lacks a portion of them. The sample yields some 200,000 clones, 70% to 85% seen once. Sequences were obtained from peripheral blood. The receptors stem from a woman in her forties who had recovered from COVID-19.

The chain couples TRBV27 to TRBJ1-1; D gene unclear. Trimming pared 6 bases from V and 3 bases from J, leaving 14 bases between. CDR3 length: 14 residues. The V gene's germline CDR1 is MNHEY and CDR2 SMNVEV (reference sequence). The CDR3 coding sequence is TGTGCCAGCAGCCCATCTTGGCAGGACACTGAAGCTTTCTTT. Its translation: CASSPSWQDTEAFF.

The CDR3 is CAFSREQGAGGTEAFF. CDR3 sequence (DNA): TGTGCCTTTTCTAGAGAACAGGGTGCGGGGGGCACTGAAGCTTTCTTT. The rearrangement uses TRBV10-3 and TRBJ1-1; D is perhaps TRBD1 (6 bases). The germline V gene has CDR1 ENHRY and CDR2 SYGVKD. The V end lost 11 bases, the J end lost 4 bases, and 26 bases lay between the germline ends. This CDR3 comprises 16 residues.

This clone was recorded only once. This chain joins TRBV27 and TRBJ1-5, with 9 nucleotides matching TRBD1. The ends lost 2 bases at V and 5 bases at J; junction bases unmatched: 7. The V gene's germline CDR1 is MNHEY and CDR2 SMNVEV (reference sequence). There are 16 residues in the CDR3. The CDR3 loop reads CASSLSHGQGYQPQHF. As DNA, the CDR3 is TGTGCCAGCAGTTTAAGTCACGGACAGGGGTATCAGCCCCAGCATTTT.

This clone has just one count. CDR3 amino acids: CATSDTTGREAFF. Written as DNA, the CDR3 is TGTGCCACCAGTGATACCACAGGACGGGAAGCTTTCTTT. This sequence joins TRBV24-1 and TRBJ1-1, with TRBD1 as a possible D gene (5 bases). The V gene lost 3 bases and the J gene lost 8 bases, with 12 bases spanning the gap. This CDR3 is 13 amino acids long. Germline values: CDR1 KGHDR, CDR2 SFDVKD.

This clone appeared a single time. The chain recombines TRBV7-2 with TRBJ1-2, with D perhaps matching TRBD1 (6 bases). The CDR3 has 15 residues. In germline, CDR1 is SGHTA, CDR2 FQGNSA. V was cut by 1 base and J by 7 bases, with 16 bases left in between. CDR3 region: CASSLDFSGARGYTF. CDR3 sequence (DNA): TGTGCCAGCAGCTTAGACTTCTCAGGGGCCCGTGGCTACACCTTC.

The sample holds a few counts of this clone. This chain connects TRBV5-1 to TRBJ2-2; D perhaps matches TRBD2 (6 bases). Trimming stripped 1 base from V and 0 bases from J, with 13 bases between. CDR1 and CDR2 from the germline V gene are SGHRS and YFSETQ. This CDR3 is built from 17 residues. The CDR3 loop reads CASSLNAGTSNTGELFF. DNA of the CDR3: TGCGCCAGCAGCTTGAACGCCGGGACTTCGAACACCGGGGAGCTGTTTTTT. The whole variable domain, remainder taken from reference TRBV5-1 and TRBJ2-2, is KAGVTQTPRYLIKTRGQQVTLSCSPISGHRSVSWYQQTPGQGLQFLFEYFSETQRNKGNFPGRFSGRQFSNSRSEMNVSTLELGDSALYLCASSLNAGTSNTGELFFGEGSRLTVL.

The chain is built from TRBV5-1 and TRBJ2-5, with 7 bases matching TRBD1. The CDR3 is made up of 15 amino acids. CDR1 and CDR2 (germline): SGHRS, YFSETQ. The J segment lost 3 bases and the V segment lost 4 bases, leaving 9 bases of the junction unmatched. CDR3 protein: CASSTRTGSEETQYF. CDR3 bases: TGCGCCAGCAGCACCCGGACAGGTTCGGAAGAGACCCAGTACTTC.

This clone was seen only a few times. V is TRBV10-3 and J is TRBJ1-2; a weak D match, TRBD1 (6 bases). Germline lookup yields CDR1 ENHRY and CDR2 SYGVKD. The germline V and J ends were trimmed by 7 bases and 4 bases, with 19 bases remaining between them. The CDR3 contains 15 residues. CDR3 coding DNA: TGTGCCATCAAAATCGGGCTTACAGGGCCCTATGGCTACACCTTC. Protein sequence: CAIKIGLTGPYGYTF.

The chain has TRBV3-1 (or the pseudogene TRBV3-2) and TRBJ2-2; 7 bases are a match to TRBD2. V gave up 3 bases and J gave up 2 bases; unmatched junction bases: 6. Germline values: CDR1 LGHDT, CDR2 YNNKEL (reference sequence). The CDR3 extends over 16 amino acids. The CDR3 is CASSQGGGINTGELFF. The CDR3 DNA reads TGTGCCAGCAGCCAGGGCGGGGGAATAAACACCGGGGAGCTGTTTTTT.

V is TRBV18 and J is TRBJ1-3; 9 nucleotides align to TRBD1. This CDR3 contains 17 residues. Germline V gives CDR1 KGHSH, CDR2 LQKENI. Losses at the gene ends were 5 bases for V and 1 base for J; bases not matched to a gene: 9. This CDR3 reads CASSSQTGGSSGNTIYF. The CDR3 DNA follows: TGTGCCAGCTCATCCCAGACAGGGGGATCATCTGGAAACACCATATATTTT.

The rearrangement joins TRBV4-3 to TRBJ1-1; possible D gene TRBD1, 5 bases. The V end lost 8 bases, the J end lost 3 bases, and 16 bases lay between the germline ends. Germline lookup yields CDR1 LGHNA and CDR2 YSLEER. The CDR3 runs to 14 residues. The DNA of the CDR3 is TGCGCCAGCTCCATGATAGGGGCAGACACTGAAGCTTTCTTT. Translation: CASSMIGADTEAFF.

The table lists this clone with a count of one. The chain uses TRBV19 and TRBJ1-4; D not resolved. This CDR3 spans 15 amino acids. Trimming left V 5 bases short and J 7 bases short, with 17 bases between. The germline gives CDR1 LNHDA, CDR2 SQIVND (reference sequence). The DNA of the CDR3 is TGTGCCAGTAGTCGGCCAGGCGCCTACATTGAAAAACTGTTTTTT. As protein: CASSRPGAYIEKLFF.

This chain links TRBV10-2 with TRBJ1-3; D not certain. There are 14 residues in the CDR3. The germline CDR1 and CDR2 sequences are WSHSY and SAAADI. The V end lost 5 bases, the J end lost 6 bases, and 14 bases lay between the germline ends. Here the CDR3 DNA reads TGCGCCAGCAGTCCAACCGACCGACAAAACACCATATATTTT. Protein product: CASSPTDRQNTIYF.

The CDR3: CASSLAGLAGGREQYF. In nucleotides, the CDR3 is TGTGCCAGCAGCTTGGCCGGACTAGCGGGGGGGAGGGAGCAGTACTTC. This chain connects TRBV5-4 to TRBJ2-7; 15 bases agree with TRBD2. The junction had 5 bases not matched to a gene; V was cut back by 0 bases and J by 7 bases. The CDR3 has 16 amino acids. CDR1 is SGHNT and CDR2 is YYREEE in the germline V gene (reference sequence).

This clone has a single count. CDR3 amino acids: CASSFLRDRDNQPQHF. The CDR3 nucleotides are TGTGCCAGCAGTTTCCTCCGGGACAGGGACAATCAGCCCCAGCATTTT. This chain joins TRBV27 and TRBJ1-5; 9 positions agree with TRBD1. The CDR3 consists of 16 residues. CDR1 MNHEY and CDR2 SMNVEV come from the germline V gene (reference sequence). With V trimmed by 3 bases and J by 3 bases, 6 bases remained unmatched.

The V gene is TRBV5-5, the J gene TRBJ1-2; D is possibly TRBD1 (6 bases). This CDR3 has 14 amino acids. With 3 bases removed from V and 1 base from J, the gap between germline ends came to 10 bases. CDR1 is SGHKS and CDR2 is YYEKEE in the germline V gene (reference sequence). CDR3 sequence: CASSSRGLNYGYTF. The CDR3 DNA is TGTGCCAGCAGCTCCAGGGGTCTTAACTATGGCTACACCTTC.

The chain carries TRBV7-2 and TRBJ2-6; 11 bases map to TRBD1. The CDR3 consists of 18 residues. CDR1 is SGHTA and CDR2 is FQGNSA in the germline V gene. V lost 4 bases to trimming and J lost 2 bases; unmatched junction nucleotides: 7. The CDR3 protein is CASSSPGQGVTGANVLTF. The CDR3 DNA reads as TGTGCCAGCAGCTCTCCGGGACAGGGGGTCACTGGGGCCAACGTCCTGACTTTC.

V and J are TRBV27 and TRBJ1-2; 7 nucleotides align to TRBD1. The germline gives CDR1 MNHEY, CDR2 SMNVEV (reference sequence). Unmatched junction bases numbered 8, after V lost 6 bases and J lost 4 bases. This CDR3 is built from 14 residues. CDR3 residues: CASSPPRGSYGYTF. The DNA for the CDR3 is TGTGCCAGCAGCCCCCCCAGGGGGTCCTATGGCTACACCTTC.

The gene calls are TRBV2 and TRBJ1-3, with D uncertain. V was pared by 6 bases and J by 0 bases, with 9 bases between. Germline V gene data show CDR1 as SNHLY and CDR2 as FYNNEI. CDR3 length equals 14 residues. As DNA, the CDR3 is TGTGCCAGCAGCGCCGCGTTCTCTGGAAACACCATATATTTT. Translation: CASSAAFSGNTIYF.

V gene TRBV28 combines with J gene TRBJ1-2, with 7 bases identical to TRBD1. Germline V lookup: CDR1 MDHEN, CDR2 SYDVKM. The CDR3 runs 13 residues. The ends lost 4 bases at V and 7 bases at J; junction bases unmatched: 6. The CDR3, as DNA: TGTGCCAGCAGTTCCAGGGCAGGGGGTGGCTACACCTTC. Amino acids: CASSSRAGGGYTF.

This clone has a single count. The chain employs TRBV4-3 and TRBJ1-6; D call uncertain. CDR3 length: 15 amino acids. V was cut by 6 bases and J by 7 bases, with 16 bases left in between. Germline loops: CDR1 LGHNA, CDR2 YSLEER. CDR3 in amino acids: CASSPGSSENSPLHF. CDR3 DNA sequence: TGCGCCAGCAGTCCCGGGAGTTCCGAGAATTCACCCCTCCACTTT.

V and J are TRBV7-9 and TRBJ2-7, with 7 nucleotides matching TRBD1. V shed 1 base and J 2 bases; nucleotides not matched to a gene: 11. Germline V gene lookup returns CDR1 SEHNR and CDR2 FQNEAQ (reference sequence). The length of the CDR3 is 17 residues. As DNA, the CDR3 is TGTGCCAGCAGCTTAGAGGTTATCCCCGGGACAGCCTACGAGCAGTACTTC. Amino acid sequence: CASSLEVIPGTAYEQYF.

The chain joins TRBV18 to TRBJ2-3; no reliable D call. The germline CDR1 and CDR2 sequences are KGHSH and LQKENI. The CDR3 has 14 residues. Trimming stripped 6 bases from V and 2 bases from J, with 12 bases between. The CDR3 here is CASSPSILTDTQYF. CDR3 nucleotide sequence: TGTGCCAGCTCCCCGAGCATTCTCACAGATACGCAGTATTTT.

J is TRBJ2-5 and V is TRBV28; possible D gene TRBD1, 5 bases. Germline CDR1 MDHEN, CDR2 SYDVKM. V was cut by 7 bases and J by 5 bases, with 17 bases left in between. The CDR3 loop spans 14 amino acids. For the CDR3, the DNA is TGTGCCAGCACAGCCCAGGGAATGGTGGAGACCCAGTACTTC. Its protein product is CASTAQGMVETQYF.

V usage is TRBV3-1 (or the pseudogene TRBV3-2) and J usage is TRBJ1-6; D is perhaps TRBD1 (6 bases). Germline V gene sequence: CDR1 LGHDT, CDR2 YNNKEL (reference sequence). This CDR3 is built from 16 residues. Trimming cost V 6 bases and J 5 bases, with 17 bases left between them. The CDR3 DNA is TGTGCCAGCAGTCTTACAGGGTCCGGGAATAATTCACCCCTCCACTTT. This sequence encodes CASSLTGSGNNSPLHF.